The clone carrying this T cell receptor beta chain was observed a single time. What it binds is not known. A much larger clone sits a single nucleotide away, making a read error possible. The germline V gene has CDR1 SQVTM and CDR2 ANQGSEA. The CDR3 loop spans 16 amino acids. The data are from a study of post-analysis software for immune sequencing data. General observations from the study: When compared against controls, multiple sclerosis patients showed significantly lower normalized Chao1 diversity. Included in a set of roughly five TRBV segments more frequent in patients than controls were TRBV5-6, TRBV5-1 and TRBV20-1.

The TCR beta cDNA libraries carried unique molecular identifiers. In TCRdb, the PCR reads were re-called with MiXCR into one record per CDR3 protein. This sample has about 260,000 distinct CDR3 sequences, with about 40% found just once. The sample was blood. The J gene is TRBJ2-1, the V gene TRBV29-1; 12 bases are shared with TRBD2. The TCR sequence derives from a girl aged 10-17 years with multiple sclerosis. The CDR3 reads CSVDPSGGAGGVEQVF. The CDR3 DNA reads TGCAGCGTTGATCCTAGCGGGGGGGCAGGTGGGGTTGAGCAGGTCTTC.